These 23 T cell receptor beta chains came from one sample sequenced in a study of T cell repertoires in cytomegalovirus infection. TCRdb processed the reads anew with MiXCR; each CDR3 protein has one entry. The data hold 560,000 or so distinct CDR3 sequences, with more than 15% observed a single time. Sequencing used CD8+ T cells from PBMCs. The receptors were gathered from a human donor in good health (CMV status not recorded). Some clones in this sample may be carry-over from other donors' samples.

Regarding this clonotype: No conserved phenylalanine or tryptophan ends this CDR3, so it is likely a read error. It is unclear where the CDR3 begins or ends on the DNA, so no DNA is shown, and the CDR3 is as TCRdb lists it. The V call is TRBV6-6, the J call TRBJ1-1. Counting both end residues, the CDR3 totals 11 amino acids. Germline CDR1 MNHNY, CDR2 SVGAGI (reference sequence). The CDR3 loop is CASRRDVVDFL.

In this sample, this clonotype turned up many times. The gene calls are TRBV7-8 and TRBJ2-5; a possible D gene is TRBD2 (5 bases). V lost 5 bases to trimming and J lost 2 bases, with 12 bases between them. Germline CDR1 SGHVS, CDR2 FQNEAQ. CDR3 length: 14 amino acids. The CDR3: CASSHRPGQETQYF. CDR3 coding DNA: TGTGCCAGCAGCCACCGACCGGGACAAGAGACCCAGTACTTC.

This clonotype was recorded at least ten times. The chain is built from TRBV12-3 or TRBV12-4 and TRBJ1-2, with a weak D call TRBD1 (5 bases). CDR3 length equals 13 residues. The ends were cut back, 7 bases at V and 7 bases at J, with 16 bases in the middle. The CDR3 is CASTPWGGSGYTF. The DNA of the CDR3 is TGTGCCAGCACCCCGTGGGGGGGGAGTGGCTACACCTTC.

This clonotype was recorded at least ten times. V gene TRBV7-3 combines with J gene TRBJ1-2; 7 bases fit TRBD1. After removal of 0 bases from V and 7 bases from J, the junction contained 2 bases not matched to a gene. Looked up from germline, CDR1 is SGHTA and CDR2 is FQGTGA. The CDR3 totals 13 residues. CDR3 in amino acids: CASSLTGTAGYTF. CDR3 DNA: TGTGCCAGCAGCTTAACCGGGACAGCTGGCTACACCTTC. Based on the CDR3 plus reference TRBV7-3 and TRBJ1-2, the full variable domain is GAGVSQTPSNKVTEKGKYVELRCDPISGHTALYWYRQSLGQGPEFLIYFQGTGAADDSGLPNDRFFAVRPEGSVSTLKIQRTERGDSAVYLCASSLTGTAGYTFGSGTRLTVV.

This chain uses TRBV28 with TRBJ2-5, with 8 bases identical to TRBD2. J gave up 5 bases and V 1 base, and 9 bases lay outside the gene matches. Germline lookup yields CDR1 MDHEN and CDR2 SYDVKM. CDR3 length: 16 residues. Here the CDR3 reads CASSLFQREPRETQYF. DNA of the CDR3: TGTGCCAGCAGTTTATTTCAGCGGGAGCCCCGTGAGACCCAGTACTTC.

This clonotype was recorded at least ten times. V is TRBV6-5 and J is TRBJ2-1; 10 bases align to TRBD2. CDR3 length: 17 residues. Per the germline V gene, CDR1 is MNHEY and CDR2 is SVGAGI. The trim removed 0 bases at V and 8 bases at J, leaving 10 bases unmatched. For the CDR3, the DNA is TGTGCCAGCAGTTACTCGTGGAAGCGGGGGGGCAGGGATGAGCAGTTCTTC. Protein product: CASSYSWKRGGRDEQFF.

The sample holds a few counts of this clonotype. The rearrangement joins TRBV27 to TRBJ2-1; 12 nucleotides match TRBD2. The CDR3 length is 18 residues. The germline V gene encodes CDR1 MNHEY and CDR2 SMNVEV (reference sequence). Losses at the gene ends were 1 base for V and 6 bases for J; bases not matched to a gene: 10. Here the CDR3 reads CASSLLPSGRAGGNEQFF. DNA of the CDR3: TGTGCCAGCAGTTTATTGCCTAGCGGGAGGGCCGGGGGCAATGAGCAGTTCTTC.

This clonotype was recorded many times. The chain is built from TRBV14 and TRBJ2-7; tentative D call: TRBD2 (5 bases). Germline V lookup: CDR1 SGHDN, CDR2 FVKESK. V lost 4 bases, J lost 1 base, and 14 bases lay in between. The CDR3 runs to 15 residues. CDR3 nucleotides: TGTGCCAGCAGCCCTTGGAGCGGTTCTTCCTACGAGCAGTACTTC. Its protein is CASSPWSGSSYEQYF.

Worth noting for this clonotype: The CDR3 does not close with the conserved phenylalanine or tryptophan, likely indicating a read error. This chain's CDR3 is CASSVGSGYPYEQYI. The CDR3 DNA is TGTGCCAGCAGCGTCGGTAGCGGGTACCCCTACGAGCAGTACATC. This chain uses TRBV9 with TRBJ2-7; 7 bases align to TRBD2. The CDR3 runs to 15 residues. The germline CDR1 and CDR2 sequences are SGDLS and YYNGEE. V trimming: 2 bases; J trimming: 2 bases; junction bases outside the gene matches: 7.

This clonotype was observed many times. CDR3 residues: CASSVGGSSSYEQYF. For the CDR3, the DNA is TGTGCCAGCAGCGTGGGAGGCAGCAGCTCCTACGAGCAGTACTTC. This chain joins TRBV5-6 and TRBJ2-7; maybe TRBD2 (6 bases). The CDR3 contains 15 residues. Germline loops: CDR1 SGHDT, CDR2 YYEEEE. V was clipped by 4 bases and J by 0 bases, with 14 bases between them.

In the case of this clonotype: This may arise from a read error, as a much more abundant clone is one base away. The rearrangement joins TRBV28 to TRBJ2-7; D is possibly TRBD1 or TRBD2 (5 bases each). The CDR3 length is 15 residues. From germline, CDR1 is MDHEN and CDR2 SYDVKM. The CDR3 DNA is TGTACCAGCAGTTTCGTGAGGGGAAACGCCTACGAGCAGTACTTC. This gives the protein CTSSFVRGNAYEQYF.

This clonotype was recorded at least ten times. The rearrangement joins TRBV7-9 to TRBJ2-3, with 7 bases that match TRBD2. The CDR3 sequence is 17 residues long. The germline CDR1 and CDR2 sequences are SEHNR and FQNEAQ (reference sequence). J was trimmed by 4 bases and V by 6 bases; bases with no gene match: 16. The CDR3, as DNA: TGTGCCAGCAGTTATCCCCCTGGCCGGGGGGACGCAGATACGCAGTATTTT. The encoded protein is CASSYPPGRGDADTQYF.

Ten or more counts support this clonotype. This chain links TRBV29-1 with TRBJ2-1, with D possibly being TRBD2 (6 bases). Per the germline V gene, CDR1 is SQVTM and CDR2 is ANQGSEA. V lost 1 base, J lost 6 bases, and 25 bases lay in between. This CDR3 region has 18 residues. Written as DNA, the CDR3 is TGCAGCGTTGAAGGGTCGGTGAAGGAGGGCCGATCGGTCAATGAGCAGTTCTTC. This sequence encodes CSVEGSVKEGRSVNEQFF.

This chain uses TRBV7-9 with TRBJ2-2, with D possibly being TRBD1 (5 bases). The germline CDR1 and CDR2 sequences are SEHNR and FQNEAQ (reference sequence). V gave up 4 bases and J gave up 7 bases, with 10 bases separating them. This CDR3 has 13 residues. In nucleotides, the CDR3 is TGTGCCAGCAGCTCCCGGACATTCGGGGAGCTGTTTTTT. It codes for CASSSRTFGELFF.

This chain joins TRBV20-1 and TRBJ2-1; D gene ambiguous. Per the germline V gene, CDR1 is DFQATT and CDR2 is SNEGSKA (reference sequence). Trimming removed 4 bases from V and 0 bases from J, with 10 bases in between. CDR3 length equals 14 residues. The CDR3 reads CSAITTRSYNEQFF. CDR3 DNA: TGCAGTGCTATAACTACGCGCTCCTACAATGAGCAGTTCTTC.

This clonotype was observed many times. The chain combines TRBV7-9 with TRBJ1-1; D remains unclear. Germline CDR1 is SEHNR and CDR2 is FQNEAQ (reference sequence). V shed 5 bases and J shed 1 base, with 11 bases lying between them. The CDR3 extends over 14 amino acids. The CDR3 DNA reads TGTGCCAGCAGCCCGGACGGGTGGAACACTGAAGCTTTCTTT. The encoded protein is CASSPDGWNTEAFF.

This clonotype appeared many times. This chain connects TRBV7-9 to TRBJ1-1, with D tentatively TRBD1 (5 bases). CDR1 and CDR2 from the germline V gene are SEHNR and FQNEAQ (reference sequence). The V end was cut by 3 bases, the J end by 11 bases, with 16 bases between. The CDR3 is 13 residues long. The CDR3 DNA is TGTGCCAGCAGCTTTTCGGGGCGGCCTCCGGCTTTCTTT. Translated: CASSFSGRPPAFF.

This clonotype was found many times. The chain couples TRBV12-3 or TRBV12-4 to TRBJ2-2; TRBD1 matches at 9 bases. The CDR3 loop spans 18 amino acids. J gave up 3 bases and V 6 bases, and 14 bases lay outside the gene matches. The CDR3 protein is CASRRRDRVLGDTGELFF. Written as DNA, the CDR3 is TGTGCCAGCAGGCGCCGGGACAGGGTACTAGGGGACACCGGGGAGCTGTTTTTT.

Comment on this clonotype: Mismatch with germline at one junction end may stem from a read error. The V and J genes are TRBV4-1 and TRBJ1-4; the D gene is possibly TRBD1 (5 bases). This CDR3 comprises 15 residues. The germline CDR1 and CDR2 sequences are MGHRA and YSYEKL. As DNA, the CDR3 is TGTGCCAGCAGCCAAGACGCGGGGCGGGAGCCTAAACTGTTTTTT. Its translation is CASSQDAGREPKLFF.

This clonotype was counted a few times. The rearrangement links TRBV7-9 to TRBJ1-1, with D possibly TRBD1 on 6 matching bases. Germline CDR1 SEHNR, CDR2 FQNEAQ (reference sequence). V was clipped by 6 bases and J by 4 bases, with 12 bases between them. CDR3 length equals 13 residues. In DNA form, the CDR3 reads TGTGCCAGCAGTGGGGGGCCTACCACTGAAGCTTTCTTT. Protein: CASSGGPTTEAFF.

The rearrangement uses TRBV7-4 and TRBJ2-1; perhaps TRBD1 as D (6 bases). The CDR3 spans 13 residues. CDR1 is SGHVT, CDR2 SQSDAQ, per germline. V lost 5 bases to trimming and J lost 8 bases, with 13 bases between them. CDR3 sequence reads: CASSTTGWDEQFF. CDR3 coding DNA: TGTGCCAGCAGCACAACAGGGTGGGATGAGCAGTTCTTC.

The V and J genes are TRBV27 and TRBJ1-2, with a weak D call TRBD1 (5 bases). This CDR3 has 16 amino acids. Trimming took off 6 bases at V and 8 bases at J, with 25 bases between the two ends. Germline CDR1 and CDR2: MNHEY and SMNVEV (reference sequence). CDR3 nucleotides: TGTGCCAGCAGCCTAAGGGGCCCGGACACTATTCACGGCTACACCTTC. As protein: CASSLRGPDTIHGYTF.

The CDR3, as DNA: TGTGCCAGCAGTAGGCTAGGTTGGACACTCACACGGAACACTGAAGCTTTCTTT. It is translated as CASSRLGWTLTRNTEAFF. The rearrangement links TRBV27 to TRBJ1-1; a weak D match, TRBD1 (5 bases). The CDR3 is made up of 18 amino acids. The germline V gene has CDR1 MNHEY and CDR2 SMNVEV (reference sequence). The germline V and J ends were trimmed by 5 bases and 1 base, with 23 bases remaining between them.